The clone carrying this T cell receptor beta chain has only a few counts. This record comes from a study of blood T cells in healthy people across ages. A second PCR, run for about 7 to 11 cycles, used a sample-barcoded 5' primer plus a J-beta primer mix. TCRdb redid the calling of the 5' RACE reads with MiXCR, one entry per CDR3 protein. The table has hundreds of thousands of distinct CDR3 sequences, 21% seen once. There are 14 residues in the CDR3. The V gene's germline CDR1 is DFQATT and CDR2 SNEGSKA (reference sequence). V trimming: 6 bases; J trimming: 5 bases; junction bases outside the gene matches: 10. Per-sample yields of isolated PBMCs were at least 6.5 million.

The material sequenced was blood. The V call is TRBV20-1, the J call TRBJ1-5; 7 bases are shared with TRBD1. The receptor was isolated from a man between 65 and 80 years old in good health. CDR3 bases: TGCAGTGCCAGGAAGACAGGGTCTGATCAGCCCCAGCATTTT. This gives the protein CSARKTGSDQPQHF.